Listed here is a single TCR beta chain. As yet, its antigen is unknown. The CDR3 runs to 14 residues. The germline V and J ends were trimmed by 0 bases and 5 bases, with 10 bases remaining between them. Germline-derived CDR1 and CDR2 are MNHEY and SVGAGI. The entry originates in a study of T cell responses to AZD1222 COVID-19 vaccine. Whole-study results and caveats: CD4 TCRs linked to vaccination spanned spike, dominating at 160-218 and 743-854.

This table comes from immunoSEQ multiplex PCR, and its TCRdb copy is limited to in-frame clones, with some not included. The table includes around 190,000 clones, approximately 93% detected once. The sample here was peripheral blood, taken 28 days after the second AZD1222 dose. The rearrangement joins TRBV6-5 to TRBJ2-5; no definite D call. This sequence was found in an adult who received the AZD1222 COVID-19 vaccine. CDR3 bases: TGTGCCAGCAGTTACTCCTGGGGTACGGAGACCCAGTACTTC. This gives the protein CASSYSWGTETQYF.